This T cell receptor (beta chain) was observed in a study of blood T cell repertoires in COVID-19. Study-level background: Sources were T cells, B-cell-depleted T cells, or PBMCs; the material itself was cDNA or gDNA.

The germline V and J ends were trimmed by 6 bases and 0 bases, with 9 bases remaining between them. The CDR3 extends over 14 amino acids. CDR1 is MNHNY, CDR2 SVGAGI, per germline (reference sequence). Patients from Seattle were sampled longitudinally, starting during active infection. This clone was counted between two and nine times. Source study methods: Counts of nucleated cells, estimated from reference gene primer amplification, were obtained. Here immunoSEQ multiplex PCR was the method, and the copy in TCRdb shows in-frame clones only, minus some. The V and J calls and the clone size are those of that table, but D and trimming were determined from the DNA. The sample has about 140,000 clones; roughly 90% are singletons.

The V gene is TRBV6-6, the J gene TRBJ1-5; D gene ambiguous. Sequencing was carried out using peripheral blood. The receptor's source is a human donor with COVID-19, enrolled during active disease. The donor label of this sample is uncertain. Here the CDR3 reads CASRTGFSNQPQHF. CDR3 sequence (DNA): TGTGCCAGCAGAACCGGGTTTAGCAATCAGCCCCAGCATTTT.